Following are 24 T cell receptor beta chains from one sample sequenced in a study of T-cell reconstitution after alpha-beta-depleted transplantation in children. Construction of the TCRbeta library involved unique molecular identifiers. TCRdb re-derived calls from the PCR reads in MiXCR, one entry per CDR3 protein. This table holds approximately 350,000 distinct CDR3 sequences, 9% to 12% found once. The material was PBMCs from the stem cell graft donor, obtained from the stem cell graft. Receptors originate from a human donor who donated a stem cell graft to a child with acute lymphoblastic leukemia.

There are a few counts of this clonotype. The chain recombines TRBV4-3 with TRBJ1-1, with D uncertain. In germline, CDR1 is LGHNA, CDR2 YSLEER. The ends were cut back, 2 bases at V and 11 bases at J, with 18 bases in the middle. This CDR3 has 14 amino acids. This CDR3 reads CASSQSTTRSFAFF. The CDR3 bases are TGCGCCAGCAGCCAATCTACAACCAGGAGCTTTGCTTTCTTT.

CDR3: CSAGRTSGEYQETQYF. The CDR3 bases are TGCAGTGCTGGCCGGACTAGCGGAGAGTACCAAGAGACCCAGTACTTC. The chain is built from TRBV20-1 and TRBJ2-5, with 10 positions matching TRBD2. The CDR3 runs 16 residues. The germline CDR1 and CDR2 sequences are DFQATT and SNEGSKA (reference sequence). V dropped 5 bases and J dropped 0; count of bases not matched to a gene: 9.

This clonotype was counted only a few times. J is TRBJ2-7 and V is TRBV3-1, with 8 bases identical to TRBD1. V shed 3 bases, J shed 7 bases, and the junction held 2 bases outside the gene matches. CDR3 length: 12 residues. Germline V lookup: CDR1 LGHDT, CDR2 YNNKEL (reference sequence). The CDR3 nucleotides read TGTGCCAGCAGCCAGAGGACAGGGGAGCAGTACTTC. Translating gives CASSQRTGEQYF.

Only a few counts were recorded for this clonotype. V usage is TRBV7-3 and J usage is TRBJ1-2, with D perhaps matching TRBD1 (5 bases). Between the trimmed V and J ends, which lost 5 bases and 2 bases, there was a span of 15 bases. The CDR3 covers 15 residues. CDR1 and CDR2 (germline): SGHTA, FQGTGA. This CDR3 reads CASSPGTEANYGYTF. CDR3 in DNA: TGTGCCAGCAGCCCCGGGACGGAAGCCAACTATGGCTACACCTTC.

CDR3 in DNA: TGCGCCAGCAGCTTTCCCGGGACAGGGGGCAGCGAGCAGTACTTC. This codes for CASSFPGTGGSEQYF. This chain joins TRBV5-1 and TRBJ2-7; TRBD1 agrees at 12 bases. V shed 2 bases and J 6 bases; nucleotides not matched to a gene: 6. This CDR3 comprises 15 residues. Per the germline V gene, CDR1 is SGHRS and CDR2 is YFSETQ.

This clonotype showed up many times. This chain uses TRBV7-9 with TRBJ2-5; possible D gene TRBD2, 5 bases. CDR1 is SEHNR and CDR2 is FQNEAQ in the germline V gene (reference sequence). The CDR3 totals 14 residues. V dropped 5 bases and J dropped 0 bases, with 10 bases sitting between them. The CDR3 protein is CASSRTAYQETQYF. CDR3 sequence (DNA): TGTGCCAGCAGCAGGACTGCTTACCAAGAGACCCAGTACTTC. The whole variable domain, filled in from reference TRBV7-9 and TRBJ2-5, reads DTGVSQNPRHKITKRGQNVTFRCDPISEHNRLYWYRQTLGQGPEFLTYFQNEAQLEKSRLLSDRFSAERPKGSFSTLEIQRTEQGDSAMYLCASSRTAYQETQYFGPGTRLLVL.

This clonotype appeared a few times. CDR3 DNA sequence: TGCAGCGTTGTATCGCGGCGGGAAACAGATACGCAGTATTTT. Translating gives CSVVSRRETDTQYF. This chain uses TRBV29-1 with TRBJ2-3, with D possibly matching TRBD2 (6 bases). The V gene's germline CDR1 is SQVTM and CDR2 ANQGSEA. This CDR3 contains 14 residues. The V end was cut by 4 bases, the J end by 3 bases, with 14 bases between.

The rearrangement uses TRBV6-2 or TRBV6-3 and TRBJ1-2, with no clear D. The germline V gene has CDR1 MNHEY and CDR2 SVGEGT. CDR3 size: 13 residues. V was shortened by 2 bases and J by 4 bases, with 8 bases between the two germline ends. The CDR3 reads CASSYRDGYGYTF. The CDR3 DNA reads as TGTGCCAGCAGTTACCGAGACGGCTATGGCTACACCTTC.

The V call is TRBV18, the J call TRBJ2-2; D is ambiguous. Germline V gives CDR1 KGHSH, CDR2 LQKENI. Trimming shortened V by 3 bases and J by 7 bases, and 15 bases separated the two germline ends. The CDR3 spans 15 residues. CDR3 loop: CASSPGAPSVGELFF. The CDR3 nucleotides are TGTGCCAGCTCACCGGGCGCTCCTTCGGTCGGGGAGCTGTTTTTT.

This clonotype was counted between two and nine times. The chain joins TRBV5-6 to TRBJ1-2, with 9 bases fitting TRBD1. In germline, CDR1 is SGHDT, CDR2 YYEEEE. This CDR3 is 14 amino acids long. With 5 bases clipped from V and 4 bases from J, the junction kept 6 bases outside the gene matches. The CDR3 DNA is TGTGCCAGCAGTGAGGACAGGGGCCTCTATGGCTACACCTTC. Encoded protein: CASSEDRGLYGYTF.

This clonotype appeared a few times. This chain uses TRBV12-3 or TRBV12-4 with TRBJ2-5; D call uncertain. The CDR3 is 12 amino acids. V lost 5 bases, J lost 5 bases, and 9 bases lay in between. As DNA, the CDR3 is TGTGCCAGCAGTCAATCGGAGGAGACCCAGTACTTC. It specifies CASSQSEETQYF.

This clonotype was counted between two and nine times. The gene calls are TRBV21-1 and TRBJ1-5. TRBV21-1 is a pseudogene. CDR3 length: 14 residues. DNA of the CDR3: TGTGCCAGCAGCAATGTGGAGGTCGGCCAGCCCCAGCATTTT. Protein sequence: CASSNVEVGQPQHF.

This clonotype was seen repeatedly, ten times or more. This chain uses TRBV5-1 with TRBJ1-1; the D is unclear. The CDR3 covers 15 residues. Between the trimmed V and J ends, which lost 0 bases and 1 base, there was a span of 10 bases. Germline lookup yields CDR1 SGHRS and CDR2 YFSETQ. For the CDR3, the DNA is TGCGCCAGCAGCTTGGGTAGGCTCGGGAACACTGAAGCTTTCTTT. Protein: CASSLGRLGNTEAFF.

This clonotype was counted a few times. The CDR3 sequence: CASSRQGFPGELFF. CDR3 bases: TGTGCCAGCAGCCGACAGGGGTTCCCCGGGGAGCTGTTTTTT. This chain links TRBV7-2 with TRBJ2-2; 8 bases fit TRBD1. Germline V gene lookup returns CDR1 SGHTA and CDR2 FQGNSA. This CDR3 is built from 14 residues. Losses at the gene ends were 5 bases for V and 6 bases for J; bases not matched to a gene: 5.

The gene calls are TRBV4-1 and TRBJ1-5, with D possibly matching TRBD1 (5 bases). CDR1 is MGHRA and CDR2 is YSYEKL in the germline V gene. The CDR3 totals 18 residues. V gave up 0 bases and J gave up 5 bases, with 20 bases separating them. The CDR3 DNA is TGCGCCAGCAGCCAAGAGGTTATTAGAAAAGGGGAATATCAGCCCCAGCATTTT. This gives the protein CASSQEVIRKGEYQPQHF.

The chain employs TRBV29-1 and TRBJ2-7; 7 positions match TRBD2. The CDR3 is 13 residues long. The V and J ends lost 6 bases and 4 bases, in that order; junction bases with no gene match: 9. Germline-derived CDR1 and CDR2 are SQVTM and ANQGSEA. CDR3 loop: CSVLGQAGYEQYF. As DNA, the CDR3 is TGCAGCGTCTTAGGACAAGCGGGATACGAGCAGTACTTC.

Ten or more counts support this clonotype. J is TRBJ2-3 and V is TRBV6-2 or TRBV6-3; D gene uncertain. V was clipped by 11 bases and J by 8 bases, with 14 bases between them. The germline CDR1 and CDR2 sequences are MNHEY and SVGEGT. The CDR3 consists of 11 residues. CDR3 bases: TGTGCCGAACAACCGCTACGTACGCAGTATTTT. This gives the protein CAEQPLRTQYF.

This clonotype has at least ten counts. The V gene is TRBV12-3 or TRBV12-4, the J gene TRBJ2-5, with a possible D match to TRBD1 (5 bases). The CDR3 consists of 13 residues. V lost 5 bases and J 5 bases, leaving 12 bases between the germline ends. The CDR3 DNA sequence: TGTGCCAGCAGTGCCCAGGGCACGGAGACCCAGTACTTC. As protein: CASSAQGTETQYF.

The chain has TRBV12-3 or TRBV12-4 and TRBJ2-7; 8 bases agree with TRBD1. V dropped 3 bases and J dropped 2; count of bases not matched to a gene: 12. The length of the CDR3 is 17 residues. The DNA for the CDR3 is TGTGCCAGCAGTTTCCTTCGTGGGGGACAGGTACCCTACGAGCAGTACTTC. Protein sequence: CASSFLRGGQVPYEQYF.

This clonotype came up a few times. The chain links TRBV20-1 to TRBJ2-7; TRBD2 matches at 10 bases. V lost 1 base, J lost 0 bases, and 9 bases stayed unmatched. Germline-derived CDR1 and CDR2 are DFQATT and SNEGSKA (reference sequence). The CDR3 spans 17 residues. CDR3 in DNA: TGCAGTGCTAGAGGTTTAGCTAGCGGGAGTTTCTCCTACGAGCAGTACTTC. Protein product: CSARGLASGSFSYEQYF.

The gene calls are TRBV27 and TRBJ2-3; D is undetermined. CDR1 and CDR2 from the germline V gene are MNHEY and SMNVEV (reference sequence). With 6 bases removed from V and 0 bases from J, the gap between germline ends came to 10 bases. The CDR3 consists of 14 residues. Here the CDR3 reads CASRHQESTDTQYF. The CDR3 nucleotides read TGTGCCAGCAGGCACCAAGAAAGCACAGATACGCAGTATTTT.

This clonotype occurred a few times. V usage is TRBV24-1 and J usage is TRBJ2-7; D is uncertain. Germline V gene sequence: CDR1 KGHDR, CDR2 SFDVKD. V was shortened by 8 bases and J by 2 bases, with 18 bases between the two germline ends. The CDR3 length is 15 residues. CDR3 loop: CATNSGPLMAYEQYF. As DNA, the CDR3 is TGTGCCACCAACTCTGGACCTCTGATGGCCTACGAGCAGTACTTC.

This chain connects TRBV7-2 to TRBJ2-1; D gene uncertain. The CDR3 covers 15 residues. The V gene lost 4 bases and the J gene lost 4 bases, with 14 bases spanning the gap. Germline V CDR1 and CDR2: SGHTA, FQGNSA. The chain's CDR3 is CASSSTTDGYNEQFF. The DNA for the CDR3 is TGTGCCAGCAGCTCCACCACTGACGGATACAATGAGCAGTTCTTC.

J is TRBJ2-7 and V is TRBV4-3; D call uncertain. V was clipped by 2 bases and J by 0 bases, with 11 bases between them. CDR3 length: 15 amino acids. Germline V lookup: CDR1 LGHNA, CDR2 YSLEER. The CDR3 coding sequence is TGCGCCAGCAGCCAATTGATTGGGGACTCCTACGAGCAGTACTTC. Translation: CASSQLIGDSYEQYF.